This TCR beta chain was obtained from a study of T cells in Graves' hyperthyroidism and ophthalmopathy (dated by TCRdb to about 2019). About the full investigation: Peripheral blood was sampled at the time of initial diagnosis, prior to any treatment. To identify distinguishing TCR V-J signatures, a discovery cohort of about a hundred patients was used, comprising 40 to 45 with Graves' ophthalmopathy and around 57 with stable Graves' hyperthyroidism. Prospective prediction of ophthalmopathy was tested in an independent validation cohort consisting of 18 to 20 hyperthyroidism patients and some 16 patients who later progressed to ophthalmopathy. The roughly 91 discovery patients were randomly split 7:3 into training and test sets. The study also compared thyroid tissue and blood T-cell repertoires from a handful of Graves' hyperthyroidism patients. Once sampling was done, hyperthyroidism patients were given methimazole at a starting dose of 30 mg daily, whereas ophthalmopathy patients were given high-dose intravenous methylprednisolone. The paper describes TCR Vbeta CDR3 sequencing of some 130 peripheral blood samples, made up of some 40 ophthalmopathy patients, some 76 hyperthyroidism patients and approximately 17 progressor patients.

The hyperthyroidism patients were between 18 and 65 years old and newly diagnosed, with a disease duration of less than 2 months. The study excluded patients with uncontrolled infections, other autoimmune diseases, pregnancy or lactation. Clinical symptoms, serum thyroxine and TRAb, thyroid ultrasound, and orbital computed tomography formed the basis for the diagnoses. Blood from progressor patients was collected at the time of first diagnosis with hyperthyroidism, before any ophthalmopathy symptoms had appeared. PBMCs were separated from roughly 9.3 ml of fresh peripheral blood using Ficoll-Paque density gradient centrifugation. Progressor patients were initially diagnosed with Graves' hyperthyroidism and developed ophthalmopathy during follow-up. Total RNA was extracted using Trizol reagent, and RNA quality was assessed on an Agilent 2100 Bioanalyzer. What the research found in general, with its limitations: Most expanded thyroid clonotypes (frequency above 0.001) were also found in blood, which suggests that blood repertoires may mirror thyroid immune responses. No statistical method was used to set the sample size in advance, and investigators knew the group allocation. Ophthalmopathy was separated from stable hyperthyroidism by a 13 V-J signature model, with 85% to 90% sensitivity and about 84% specificity obtained in cross-validation and 80%/75% obtained in testing. In validation, the model predicted progression to ophthalmopathy with just under 71% sensitivity and about 73% specificity, a median of approximately 6.7 months before onset.

The TCR beta CDR3 regions were amplified from the RNA transcripts. For the first round of RT-PCR on the TCR CDR3, the HTBI primer set was used together with the Qiagen OneStep RT-PCR kit. Libraries were constructed in a second round of multiplex PCR, after which size selection and purification were carried out. Paired-end sequencing of the libraries was performed with 100 bp reads on an Illumina HiSeq2000. The paper's processing steps were these. SOAPnuke was used to process the raw data, throwing out any read that contained adapters or uncalled bases, had a mean Phred below 15, or lacked an exact constant-primer or identifier match. COPE v1.2.5 was used to merge high-quality paired reads, and clonotypes were defined as unique nucleotide sequences. MiTCR v1.1 was used to align the clonotypes against IMGT TRBV, TRBD and TRBJ reference segments. Only V-J combinations with frequency above 0.0001, covering about 99% of repertoires, were analysed. The TCS score was defined as the ratio of F50 (clonal expansion) to E x V (chaos), calculated using BLOSUM62-based TCRdist between CDR3 peptides within each V-J. Welch's t-statistics and random forest reduced 500 to 550 V-J features to 10 to 15, which were used in a naive Bayes classifier (R e1071). TCRdb applied fastp at Q25 and MiXCR to the public reads, then kept only in-frame beta chains. Each entry merges the rows of one CDR3 protein and shows their most common DNA and genes. The V and J calls follow TCRdb's processing rather than the paper's. For this sample there are hundreds of thousands of distinct CDR3 sequences; over 15% appear just once. Around 15% of the sample belongs to the ten largest clones.

V was cut back by 0 bases and J by 1 base, leaving a gap of 6 bases between them. CDR1 and CDR2 were assigned from the germline V gene (reference sequence) as MNHNY and SVGAGI. From its cysteine to its phenylalanine, the CDR3 spans 14 amino acids. CDR3 DNA is the only sequence kept; it has 42 bases, read in frame from the first base. Concerning this clonotype: Which antigen it targets is not known. The sample holds no much larger clone one base away, and base qualities are not on file.

This chain is built from TRBV6-6 and TRBJ2-5, with the identity of the D gene unclear. This TCR came from a woman aged 50 to 60 with Graves' hyperthyroidism that later progressed to Graves' ophthalmopathy. Sequencing was performed on blood. The CDR3 loop reads CASSYSVSQETQYF. The nucleotides are TGTGCCAGCAGTTACTCCGTCAGCCAAGAGACCCAGTACTTC.